This T cell receptor beta chain is drawn from a study of control samples from healthy donors and cancer patients. This clone was seen just once. Trimming took off 5 bases at V and 2 bases at J, with 10 bases between the two ends. Germline values: CDR1 SEHNR, CDR2 FQNEAQ (reference sequence). The CDR3 is 13 amino acids. Using immunoSEQ multiplex PCR, the repertoire was profiled, and TCRdb retains in-frame clones only, with some absent. Altogether 120,000 or so clones are present, about 92% being singletons, with the ten largest covering around 0.52%. The sample was PBMCs. The sequence was collected from a man older than 75 with head and neck cancer. The rearrangement uses TRBV7-9 and TRBJ2-7; unclear D gene. CDR3 nucleotide sequence: TGTGCCAGCAGCCGGCAGGCAACCTACGAGCAGTACTTC. Translation gives CASSRQATYEQYF.